These T cell receptor beta chains were read from a single sample in a study of T cells in Graves' hyperthyroidism and ophthalmopathy. TCRdb reanalysed the multiplex PCR reads using MiXCR and keeps one entry per CDR3 protein. Here the sample spans hundreds of thousands of distinct CDR3 sequences, around 20% being singletons. Sequencing was done on a sample of blood. Receptors were obtained from a woman aged 45-65 years with Graves' hyperthyroidism that later progressed to Graves' ophthalmopathy. Each CDR3 is given with its conserved first and last residue. A D gene is named only where the DNA matches it firmly. Size is stated for part of the rows, as once, few or many counts, or as a class when the clone is expanded.

J	D	size	V	CDR3	DNA
TRBJ1-2	TRBD1	many	TRBV11-2	CASSRTGSYGYTF	TGTGCCAGCAGCCGGACAGGGTCATATGGCTACACCTTC
TRBJ2-2	.	.	TRBV4-1	CASSLRGWWAGELFF	TGCGCCAGCAGCCTCCGAGGCTGGTGGGCCGGGGAGCTGTTTTTT
TRBJ2-2	TRBD1	few	TRBV2	CASSPLTGLHTGELFF	TGTGCCAGCAGCCCACTGACAGGGTTGCACACCGGGGAGCTGTTTTTT
TRBJ2-7	.	few	TRBV6-1	CASSMDNSYEQYF	TGTGCCAGCAGTATGGACAACTCCTACGAGCAGTACTTC
TRBJ2-3	.	many	TRBV12-3/TRBV12-4	CASSPELVGASDTQYF	TGTGCCAGCAGTCCTGAACTTGTCGGGGCCTCAGATACGCAGTATTTT
TRBJ2-7	TRBD1	.	TRBV4-2	CASSQVRGQGSYEQYF	TGTGCCAGCAGCCAAGTCCGCGGACAGGGATCCTACGAGCAGTACTTC
TRBJ2-1	TRBD2	.	TRBV6-2/TRBV6-3	CASSYLLIWWRGGADEQFF	TGTGCCAGCAGTTACTTACTAATCTGGTGGCGGGGGGGTGCGGATGAGCAGTTCTTC
TRBJ2-3	TRBD1	.	TRBV24-1	CATSDSRLKPGQGVDTQYF	TGTGCCACCAGTGATTCCCGCTTAAAACCGGGACAGGGGGTAGATACGCAGTATTTT
TRBJ2-5	TRBD2	.	TRBV12-5	CASAPRGSGGMKTQYF	TGTGCTAGTGCTCCGAGGGGGAGCGGGGGTATGAAGACCCAGTACTTC
TRBJ2-1	.	.	TRBV12-5	CASGQGNEQFF	TGTGCTAGTGGTCAGGGGAATGAGCAGTTCTTC
TRBJ1-6	.	.	TRBV7-6	CASSLVTSPLHF	TGTGCCAGCAGCTTAGTCACTTCACCCCTCCACTTT
TRBJ1-2	.	few	TRBV2	CASSATTAFYTF	TGTGCCAGCAGTGCTACGACAGCCTTCTACACCTTC
TRBJ1-1	.	many	TRBV3-1	CASSQLAGELEAFF	TGTGCCAGCAGCCAATTGGCAGGGGAGCTTGAAGCTTTCTTT
TRBJ2-7	.	few	TRBV29-1	CSVEADTYEQYF	TGCAGCGTTGAGGCCGATACCTACGAGCAGTACTTC
TRBJ1-2	.	.	TRBV13	CASSLVQGINYGYTF	TGTGCCAGCAGCTTAGTCCAGGGTATTAACTATGGCTACACCTTC
TRBJ2-7	.	many	TRBV7-9	CASSLGIGLAYEQYF	TGTGCCAGCAGCTTAGGAATAGGGCTAGCCTACGAGCAGTACTTC
TRBJ2-1	TRBD1	many	TRBV4-1	CASRATGFDNEQFF	TGCGCCAGCAGGGCGACAGGGTTCGACAATGAGCAGTTCTTC
TRBJ2-3	TRBD1	.	TRBV5-1	CASSLDRGPADTQYF	TGCGCCAGCAGCTTGGACAGGGGGCCGGCAGATACGCAGTATTTT
TRBJ1-1	.	.	TRBV7-9	CASSAAGGYAEAFF	TGTGCCAGCAGCGCAGCGGGGGGGTACGCTGAAGCTTTCTTT
TRBJ2-7	.	.	TRBV6-1	CASTPRGTANDEQYF	TGTGCCAGCACCCCACGGGGGACAGCGAACGACGAGCAGTACTTC
TRBJ1-2	TRBD1	many	TRBV20-1	CSAKDRGRRYNYGYTF	TGCAGTGCTAAAGACAGGGGTCGACGTTACAACTATGGCTACACCTTC
TRBJ2-7	TRBD1	few	TRBV6-6	CASSYGTGGEEQYF	TGTGCCAGCAGTTACGGGACAGGGGGCGAAGAGCAGTACTTC
TRBJ1-2	.	many	TRBV27	CASSLNPGLNYGYTF	TGTGCCAGCAGTTTAAATCCAGGTCTTAACTATGGCTACACCTTC
TRBJ2-2	.	.	TRBV6-2/TRBV6-3	CASSPKLANTGELFF	TGTGCCAGCAGCCCCAAACTCGCGAACACCGGGGAGCTGTTTTTT
TRBJ1-1	.	few	TRBV4-1	CASSQQTVPIDEAFF	TGCGCCAGCAGCCAGCAAACAGTACCTATCGATGAAGCTTTCTTT
TRBJ2-3	.	few	TRBV15	CATSRDKGTDTQYF	TGTGCCACCAGCAGAGATAAGGGGACAGATACGCAGTATTTT
TRBJ2-7	TRBD2	many	TRBV4-1	CASSQEGTSGYSYEQYF	TGCGCCAGCAGCCAAGAAGGGACTAGCGGCTACTCCTACGAGCAGTACTTC